This T cell receptor (beta chain) was recorded in a study of CD8 T cells in Susac syndrome. V shed 0 bases and J 4 bases; nucleotides not matched to a gene: 5. The CDR3 covers 16 residues. The germline V gene encodes CDR1 KGHSH and CDR2 LQKENI. Findings and limits, study-wide: Acknowledgment was made by the study that its TCR sequencing and HLA analysis involved a relatively small number of individuals.

A word on this clonotype: What it binds is not known.

Reverse transcription used roughly 0.5 to 1 ug RNA and random hexamers. Amplification of TCR beta CDR3 by immunoSEQ multiplex PCR spanned 54 Vbeta and 13 Jbeta. A single record per CDR3 protein comes from TCRdb applying MiXCR to the immunoSEQ multiplex PCR reads. The data show roughly 80,000 distinct CDR3 sequences, with about 94% seen just once and 0.26% held by the top ten. While serving as controls, healthy donors were matched for age and sex. The TCR comes from a human donor in good health. The V gene is TRBV18, the J gene TRBJ2-5, with 10 nucleotides matching TRBD1. The sequencing input was CD8+ T cells from PBMCs. The CDR3 sequence is CASSPPGTGELETQYF. The CDR3 DNA sequence: TGTGCCAGCTCACCACCCGGGACAGGGGAATTAGAGACCCAGTACTTC.